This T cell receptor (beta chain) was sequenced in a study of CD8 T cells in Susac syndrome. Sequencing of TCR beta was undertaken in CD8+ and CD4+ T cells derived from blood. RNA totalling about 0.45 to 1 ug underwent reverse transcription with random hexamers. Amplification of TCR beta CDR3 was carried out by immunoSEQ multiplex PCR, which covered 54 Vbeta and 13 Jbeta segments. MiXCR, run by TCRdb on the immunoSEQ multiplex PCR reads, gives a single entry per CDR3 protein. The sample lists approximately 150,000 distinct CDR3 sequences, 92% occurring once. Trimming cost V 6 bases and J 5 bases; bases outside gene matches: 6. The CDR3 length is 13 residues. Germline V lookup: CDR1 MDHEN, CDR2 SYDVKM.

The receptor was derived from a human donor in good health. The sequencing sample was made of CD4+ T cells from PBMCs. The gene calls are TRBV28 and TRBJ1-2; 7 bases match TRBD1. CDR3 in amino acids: CASRTGTKYGYTF. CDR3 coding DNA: TGTGCCAGCAGGACAGGGACGAAATATGGCTACACCTTC.